A selection of T cell receptor beta chains follows, all from one sample in a study of post-analysis software for immune sequencing data. MiXCR, applied by TCRdb to the PCR reads, yields one record per CDR3 protein. Counted here are 650,000 to 850,000 distinct CDR3 sequences, under 70% occurring once; the ten biggest clones make up approximately 4.5%. Sequencing used blood. These receptors were collected from a girl between 5 and 17 years old with multiple sclerosis. Each CDR3 is given with its conserved first and last residue. A D gene is named only where the DNA matches it firmly. Size tells how often a clone was seen (once, few, many) or the class of an expanded clone, and some rows leave it out.

>-|TRBJ1-2|TRBV5-1|-
CASTWGRAPAGYTF
TGCGCCAGCACCTGGGGCAGGGCCCCCGCTGGCTACACCTTC
>TRBD2|TRBJ2-1|TRBV29-1|few
CSVVPGLAGDHEQFF
TGCAGCGTTGTCCCGGGACTAGCGGGAGATCATGAGCAGTTCTTC
>TRBD2|TRBJ2-5|TRBV7-2|few
CASSESLAGAETQYF
TGTGCCAGCAGCGAGTCCCTAGCGGGAGCCGAGACCCAGTACTTC
>-|TRBJ1-1|TRBV7-9|few
CASPPPGATEAFF
TGTGCCAGCCCCCCCCCGGGGGCAACTGAAGCTTTCTTT
>TRBD1|TRBJ2-7|TRBV10-3|-
CASRTGYGAYEQYF
TGTGCCTCCCGGACAGGGTATGGGGCCTACGAGCAGTACTTC
>-|TRBJ2-7|TRBV29-1|-
CSVAGTMSYEQYF
TGCAGCGTTGCCGGGACAATGTCCTACGAGCAGTACTTC
>-|TRBJ2-1|TRBV27|-
CASSSLPGLAEVEQFF
TGTGCCAGCAGTTCCCTTCCGGGACTCGCAGAAGTTGAGCAGTTCTTC
>-|TRBJ2-1|TRBV6-1|-
CASRGWYNEQFF
TGTGCCAGCAGGGGCTGGTACAATGAGCAGTTCTTC
>TRBD2|TRBJ2-3|TRBV3-1|-
CASSQVVGRGMSTDTQYF
TGTGCCAGCAGCCAAGTAGTCGGGCGGGGGATGAGCACAGATACGCAGTATTTT
>TRBD1|TRBJ2-3|TRBV6-5|-
CASSHATQGSDTQYF
TGTGCCAGCAGTCACGCGACACAGGGGTCAGATACGCAGTATTTT
>TRBD2|TRBJ2-1|TRBV5-1|-
CASSLFGTSGPSSYNEQFF
TGCGCCAGCAGCTTGTTCGGGACTAGCGGGCCTAGCTCCTACAATGAGCAGTTCTTC
>TRBD1|TRBJ1-5|TRBV12-3/TRBV12-4|-
CASSYRQGRQPQHF
TGTGCCAGCAGTTACCGACAGGGGCGGCAGCCCCAGCATTTT
>-|TRBJ2-7|TRBV29-1|few
CSVEESHTTYEQYF
TGCAGCGTTGAAGAAAGTCATACTACCTACGAGCAGTACTTC
>TRBD1|TRBJ1-2|TRBV13|-
CASSLIQGAEGYTF
TGCGCCAGCAGCTTAATACAGGGGGCGGAAGGCTACACCTTC
>-|TRBJ2-5|TRBV20-1|-
CSAGARRAGETQYF
TGCAGTGCCGGGGCGCGCCGGGCTGGAGAGACCCAGTACTTC
>-|TRBJ2-5|TRBV6-5|-
CASSNPNSQETQYF
TGTGCCAGCAGTAATCCCAATTCCCAAGAGACCCAGTACTTC
>-|TRBJ2-7|TRBV7-9|-
CASSLKIGPGTSRNEQYF
TGTGCCAGCAGCTTAAAAATCGGCCCGGGGACCTCCAGGAACGAGCAGTACTTC
>TRBD1|TRBJ2-7|TRBV7-2|few
CASAQGVYEQYF
TGTGCCAGCGCACAGGGGGTCTACGAGCAGTACTTC
>-|TRBJ2-3|TRBV20-1|-
CSASHPDTQYF
TGCAGTGCTAGCCACCCAGATACGCAGTATTTT
>TRBD1|TRBJ2-6|TRBV7-9|-
CASSTGTGGYSGANVLTF
TGTGCCAGCAGCACGGGGACAGGGGGCTACTCTGGGGCCAACGTCCTGACTTTC
>TRBD2|TRBJ2-1|TRBV11-3|-
CAGSLGLAGVDEQFF
TGTGCCGGCAGCTTAGGACTAGCGGGAGTAGATGAGCAGTTCTTC
>TRBD2|TRBJ2-7|TRBV5-1|once
CASSLGTSRTYEQYF
TGCGCCAGCAGCTTGGGGACTAGCAGGACCTACGAGCAGTACTTC
>TRBD2|TRBJ2-3|TRBV7-8|-
CASSFQTSPSTDTQYF
TGTGCCAGCAGCTTTCAGACTAGCCCCAGCACAGATACGCAGTATTTT
>TRBD2|TRBJ2-1|TRBV20-1|few
CSAGTSGNEQFF
TGCAGTGCTGGGACTAGCGGCAATGAGCAGTTCTTC
>-|TRBJ1-1|TRBV3-1|-
CASRTNPLLDTEAFF
TGTGCCAGCAGGACCAACCCTCTACTAGACACTGAAGCTTTCTTT
>-|TRBJ2-7|TRBV6-5|-
CASRKAGLSYEQYF
TGTGCCAGCAGAAAGGCAGGTCTATCCTACGAGCAGTACTTC
>-|TRBJ2-7|TRBV7-8|few
CASSRTATSYEQYF
TGTGCCAGCAGTAGGACAGCTACTTCCTACGAGCAGTACTTC
>TRBD1|TRBJ2-7|TRBV6-1|-
CASSTKGQGSDEQYF
TGTGCCAGCAGTACTAAGGGACAGGGGAGCGACGAGCAGTACTTC
>-|TRBJ2-7|TRBV5-5|-
CASSLVDPGVSPYEQYF
TGTGCCAGCAGCTTGGTCGATCCAGGGGTATCCCCCTACGAGCAGTACTTC
>TRBD1|TRBJ2-2|TRBV7-3|-
CASSLQGVVVTGELFF
TGTGCCAGCAGCTTACAGGGGGTCGTGGTCACCGGGGAGCTGTTTTTT
>-|TRBJ1-2|TRBV29-1|-
CSVAGGVGHGYTF
TGCAGCGTAGCCGGCGGGGTGGGACATGGCTACACCTTC
>TRBD2|TRBJ2-3|TRBV6-5|few
CASSYGGLAGESDTQYF
TGTGCCAGCAGTTACGGGGGACTAGCGGGAGAGTCAGATACGCAGTATTTT
>-|TRBJ2-6|TRBV5-1|few
CASSRDIGVPGANVLTF
TGCGCCAGCAGCAGGGACATAGGAGTTCCTGGGGCCAACGTCCTGACTTTC
>-|TRBJ2-5|TRBV29-1|-
CSVLGAGQETQYF
TGCAGCGTCCTGGGGGCAGGACAAGAGACCCAGTACTTC
>TRBD1|TRBJ1-2|TRBV12-3/TRBV12-4|-
CASVPGQGNYGYTF
TGTGCCAGCGTGCCGGGACAGGGAAACTATGGCTACACCTTC
>-|TRBJ2-1|TRBV7-9|-
CASSLEGSEQFF
TGTGCCAGCAGCTTAGAGGGGTCTGAGCAGTTCTTC
>-|TRBJ2-5|TRBV7-9|-
CASSLISGEETQYF
TGTGCCAGCAGCTTAATATCCGGGGAAGAGACCCAGTACTTC
>TRBD1|TRBJ1-2|TRBV9|few
CASSVGLQGYLNYGYTF
TGTGCCAGCAGCGTAGGATTACAGGGGTACCTAAACTATGGCTACACCTTC
>-|TRBJ2-5|TRBV6-1|-
CAGGGTYQETQYF
TGTGCCGGCGGTGGGACGTACCAAGAGACCCAGTACTTC
>-|TRBJ1-2|TRBV28|-
CASSLLRREGYTF
TGTGCCAGCAGTTTATTAAGGAGGGAGGGCTACACCTTC
>TRBD2|TRBJ2-7|TRBV20-1|-
CSARTSYHEQYF
TGCAGTGCCCGGACTAGCTACCACGAGCAGTACTTC
>-|TRBJ2-7|TRBV5-1|few
CASSLEGQPYEQYF
TGCGCCAGCAGCTTGGAAGGACAGCCCTACGAGCAGTACTTC
>-|TRBJ2-4|TRBV29-1|-
CSVRRQGGEQYF
TGCAGCGTGCGGCGGCAGGGAGGAGAGCAGTACTTC
>-|TRBJ2-7|TRBV20-1|-
CSANRENYEQYF
TGCAGTGCTAACCGGGAGAACTACGAGCAGTACTTC
>-|TRBJ2-1|TRBV21-1|-
CASSGTSATTYNEQFF
TGTGCCAGCAGCGGGACTAGCGCTACCACCTACAATGAGCAGTTCTTC
>TRBD2|TRBJ2-1|TRBV12-3/TRBV12-4|few
CASSLGTSARSYNEQFF
TGTGCCAGCAGTTTAGGGACTAGCGCCCGCTCCTACAATGAGCAGTTCTTC
>-|TRBJ2-5|TRBV15|-
CATSRAWGNEQYF
TGTGCCACCAGCAGAGCTTGGGGGAATGAGCAGTACTTC
>-|TRBJ1-2|TRBV28|-
CASSLGSTVNYGYTF
TGTGCCAGCAGTTTAGGGTCGACAGTTAACTATGGCTACACCTTC
>-|TRBJ2-6|TRBV5-1|-
CASSLSRAAGSGANVLTF
TGCGCCAGCAGCTTGTCTAGGGCTGCGGGCTCTGGGGCCAACGTCCTGACTTTC
>-|TRBJ2-1|TRBV29-1|-
CSVNSGNGYNEQFF
TGCAGCGTTAATTCCGGGAACGGCTACAATGAGCAGTTCTTC
>-|TRBJ2-7|TRBV20-1|-
CSARDPGGKTYEQYF
TGCAGTGCTAGAGACCCGGGCGGAAAAACCTACGAGCAGTACTTC
>TRBD1|TRBJ1-2|TRBV7-9|-
CASSPVGQGIYGYTF
TGTGCCAGCAGCCCAGTGGGACAGGGGATCTATGGCTACACCTTC
>TRBD2|TRBJ2-5|TRBV3-1|once
CASSQGLAGGYQETQYF
TGTGCCAGCAGCCAAGGGCTAGCGGGGGGGTACCAAGAGACCCAGTACTTC